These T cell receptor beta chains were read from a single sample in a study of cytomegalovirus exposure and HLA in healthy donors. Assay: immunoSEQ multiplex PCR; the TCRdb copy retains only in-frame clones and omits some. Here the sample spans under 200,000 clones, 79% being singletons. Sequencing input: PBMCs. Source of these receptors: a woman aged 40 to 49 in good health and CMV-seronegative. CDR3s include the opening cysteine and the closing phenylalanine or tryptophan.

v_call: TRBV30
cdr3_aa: CAWSRVRGNSPLHF

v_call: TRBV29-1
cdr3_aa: CSVVGSGSKRFNEQFF

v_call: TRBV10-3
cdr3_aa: CAISVSSASSYEQYF

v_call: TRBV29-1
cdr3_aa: CSVNKGEGGGYTF

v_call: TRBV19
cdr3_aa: CASSSWTGRGGFDQPQHF

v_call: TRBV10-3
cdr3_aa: CAITPGGDSPTDTQYF

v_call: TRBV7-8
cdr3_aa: CASSSRGIRGTVSYEQYF

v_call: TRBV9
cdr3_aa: CASSARVGVDYGYTF

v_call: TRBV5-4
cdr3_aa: CASSLREDTDTQYF

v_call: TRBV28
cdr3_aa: CASTNTGRTATTGELFF

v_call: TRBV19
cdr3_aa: CASSDRGGNQPQHF

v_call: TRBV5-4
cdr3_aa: CASSVPGQGGSGQYF

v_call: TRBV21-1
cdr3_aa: CASSKVGDRGSYEQYF

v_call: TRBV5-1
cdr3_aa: CASSSSGYEQYF

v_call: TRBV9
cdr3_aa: CVGQGAHGYTF

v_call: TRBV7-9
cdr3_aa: CATGRSDTQYF

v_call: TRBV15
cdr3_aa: CATSRGGGNTEAFF

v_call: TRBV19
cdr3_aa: CASSIVGQGMNTEAFF

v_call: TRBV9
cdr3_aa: CASSVSWAAGQETQYF

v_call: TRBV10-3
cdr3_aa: CAISESPEPGPQHF

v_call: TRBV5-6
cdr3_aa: CASSSATSTGFYGYTF

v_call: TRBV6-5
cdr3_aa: CASSSDRGATDTQYF

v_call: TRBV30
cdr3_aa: CAWSLTTGGGYTF

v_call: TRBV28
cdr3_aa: CASRAGLGEAFF

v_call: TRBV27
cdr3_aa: CASSLSTGTRGYEQYF

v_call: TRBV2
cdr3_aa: CASREEGPGFWTGELFF

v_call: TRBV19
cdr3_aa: CASSADRERGYGYTF

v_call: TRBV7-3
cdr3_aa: CASSLTPGRGRSNEQFF

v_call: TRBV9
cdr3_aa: CASSAGTGVDPYYGYTF

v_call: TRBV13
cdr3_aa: CASSLNRGLNEQFF

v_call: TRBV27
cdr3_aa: CASSGQGRAGNTIYF

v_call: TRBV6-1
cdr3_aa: CASSEDGSGANVLTF

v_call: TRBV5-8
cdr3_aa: CASSLVGTGSYEQYF

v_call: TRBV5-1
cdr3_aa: CASSLEGATEAFF

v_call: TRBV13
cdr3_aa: CASSLGRSNYGYTF